The sequence of this T cell receptor beta chain was determined in a study of T-cell reconstitution after alpha-beta-depleted transplantation in children. This clonotype has a count of ten or more. CDR3 length: 15 amino acids. CDR1 is DFQATT, CDR2 SNEGSKA, per germline (reference sequence). V shed 2 bases, J shed 0 bases, and the junction held 6 bases outside the gene matches. Preparation of the TCRbeta library was carried out with unique molecular identifiers. Via MiXCR, TCRdb re-called the PCR reads, giving one row per CDR3 protein. The sample includes around 200,000 distinct CDR3 sequences, about 6.8% of them seen just once.

The V and J genes are TRBV20-1 and TRBJ1-1, with 7 bases aligning to TRBD1. This receptor was obtained from a human donor who donated a stem cell graft to a child with Wiskott-Aldrich syndrome. Sequencing was performed on PBMCs from the stem cell graft donor, taken from the stem cell graft. The CDR3 nucleotides read TGCAGTGCTAGATTCCTGGGACAGATGAACACTGAAGCTTTCTTT. This translates into CSARFLGQMNTEAFF.